The entry below describes one TCR beta chain. Its antigen is not known. PCR primers comprised 60 Vbeta and 13 Jbeta primers. The protocol was immunoSEQ multiplex PCR, while the TCRdb copy is restricted to in-frame clones and leaves out a portion. The repertoire consists of roughly 170,000 clones, with 76% occurring once and the leading ten covering 0.6% to 0.9%. This specimen belongs to a study of cytomegalovirus exposure and HLA in healthy donors. Points from the study as a whole: Within a later analysis, the majority of CMV-associated TCR beta chains appeared HLA-restricted. A later analysis revealed that TCR association rates differed between HLA loci, peaking at DRB1 and bottoming out at HLA-C.

V lost 4 bases to trimming and J lost 4 bases, with 11 bases between them. The length of the CDR3 is 14 residues. Germline V lookup: CDR1 SGHTA, CDR2 FQGNSA. The sample comprised PBMCs. This sequence joins TRBV7-2 and TRBJ1-5, with D possibly being TRBD1 (5 bases). The clonotype comes from a female donor in good health and CMV-seronegative. The CDR3 DNA follows: TGTGCCAGCAGCTCGCCATCAGGGAATCAGCCCCAGCATTTT. Translating it yields CASSSPSGNQPQHF.